This paragraph covers one T cell receptor beta chain sequence. The antigen is undetermined. Trimming removed 5 bases from V and 9 bases from J, with 20 bases in between. CDR3 length: 14 amino acids. Germline-derived CDR1 and CDR2 are SGHAT and FQNNGV. This sample was taken from a study of cytomegalovirus exposure and HLA in healthy donors. Study findings and constraints: The classifier reportedly diagnosed cytomegalovirus status with high specificity and sensitivity.

Primers included in the PCR were 60 Vbeta and 13 Jbeta primers. The table came from immunoSEQ multiplex PCR; TCRdb's copy has only in-frame clones and leaves some out. Of under 150,000 clones listed, about 76% were seen once; the top ten hold 3.9%. The receptor was isolated from a man aged 18 to 29 in good health and CMV-seronegative. Source material: PBMCs. V and J are TRBV11-2 and TRBJ2-7, with D possibly matching TRBD1 (5 bases). The CDR3 region is CASSATAHYERQYF. CDR3 bases: TGTGCCAGCAGCGCGACAGCCCACTACGAACGGCAGTACTTC. Supplemented by reference TRBV11-2 and TRBJ2-7, the full variable domain reads EAGVAQSPRYKIIEKRQSVAFWCNPISGHATLYWYQQILGQGPKLLIQFQNNGVVDDSQLPKDRFSAERLKGVDSTLKIQPAKLEDSAVYLCASSATAHYERQYFGPGTRLTVT.